One T cell receptor (beta chain) is described in this entry. Its antigen is not identified. This entry belongs to a study of cytomegalovirus exposure and HLA in healthy donors. Study-level background: A later analysis reported the same platform for the roughly 110 validation repertoires and the 500 to 750 first-cohort repertoires. Study-wide points: TCR beta chains numbering more than 150 were designated cytomegalovirus-associated.

Sequencing was performed with immunoSEQ multiplex PCR; in TCRdb, only in-frame clones are kept and a portion is missing. This table has about 330,000 clones, about nine tenths appearing once. CDR3 length: 17 amino acids. Germline CDR1 and CDR2: SGHTA and FQGTGA. Trimming left V 0 bases short and J 4 bases short, with 15 bases between. The genes are TRBV7-3 and TRBJ2-2; D not certain. Sequencing was done on a sample of PBMCs. The TCR originated in a woman in her 30s in good health and CMV-seropositive. The CDR3 DNA reads TGTGCCAGCAGCTTAACGTTGAGGAAAAGCCCCACCGGGGAGCTGTTTTTT. It is translated as CASSLTLRKSPTGELFF.